This TCR beta chain is drawn from a study of cytomegalovirus exposure and HLA in healthy donors (TCRdb year 2017). In terms of the full investigation: In an earlier analysis of approximately 500 of the donors, 250 to 350 Gb of sequence data and 90 million to 120 million unique TCR beta sequences from 150 million to 200 million T cells were reported. Rather than using new phenotypic data, the later analysis identified candidate immune exposures from TCR beta sequences and from how often those sequences occurred across donors. About 280 gigabases of sequencing data and 70 million to 85 million unique TCR sequences were included in an early release covering around 650 HLA-typed donors. Donor age, sex, ethnicity and CMV serostatus were compiled together with the repertoire data. The study aimed to test whether signatures of past pathogen exposure could be identified by cataloging public T cell receptors. Besides the first cohort of some 670 subjects, a separate validation cohort made up of 120 or so different subjects was used. On average, about 240,000 unique TCR beta nucleotide sequences were sequenced per donor among fewer than 500 genotyped donors of the cohort, with roughly 18% of those sequences being non-productive. Of the approximately 400 genotyped donors, 65% to 90% were placed in the genetic ancestry cluster associated with self-reported Caucasian donors. Roughly five DR-DQ haplotypes were treated as single units for association and clustering because of strong linkage in the cohort. Class I and class II HLA loci were covered by the typing at four-digit resolution. To predict cytomegalovirus infection status, the study brought together high-throughput TCR immunosequencing, statistical association of individual TCRs with disease status, and machine learning. Every discovery cohort repertoire had been produced on one sequencing platform. A later analysis re-analyzed previously published TCR beta repertoires from 666 donors and added high-resolution HLA genotyping to study TCR occurrence patterns. In an earlier analysis of 587 of the donors, high-throughput TCR beta sequencing was used to judge whether each TCR beta V gene segment behaved as functional or pseudogenic. The number of donors typed differed by locus, with roughly 629-640 for A, B, C, DRB1 and DQB1, around 500 for DQA1, approximately 570 for DPA1, and approximately 470 for DPB1. A later genetic analysis took genome-wide SNP genotypes for about 55% of the 666 donors and used that subset as a discovery cohort. Using immunosequencing, the study profiled T cell repertoires from 500 to 800 subjects and related those repertoires to cytomegalovirus serostatus. The study at large found these results: Compared with equally common non-associated chains, HLA-associated TCR beta chains in a later analysis were more clonally expanded and had lower generation probabilities. It was suggested by the authors that the approach could potentially be generalized to other disease states and immunological phenotypes. Specific HLA alleles were associated with around 18,000 TCR beta sequences at a false discovery rate of 0.05 in a later analysis. A few of the identified cytomegalovirus-associated TCR beta chains were confirmed in vitro to be specific for cytomegalovirus antigens. A further reported finding was that TCR beta sequences accurately predicted the HLA-A and HLA-B alleles for most subjects in the first cohort. A total of 150 to 200 TCR beta chains were listed by the study as associated with cytomegalovirus. Most TCR sequences were observed very rarely across donors, whereas some public TCRs were present in many individuals. Correlated functional status among segregating V segments might be attributable to linkage disequilibrium, but an unknown experimental factor could not be ruled out. A cluster of highly shared sequence variants was judged likely to be a technical artifact of the sequencing pipeline. In a later genetic analysis, a missense DCLRE1C variant was associated with V-gene and J-gene trimming of TCR beta chains, and the association was replicated in an independent cohort. When HLA alleles, especially DR and DQ, strongly co-occurred, TCR associations were difficult to assign to individual alleles. According to a later genetic analysis, donors in an Asian-associated ancestry cluster had fewer N-insertions in productive TCRs than the approximately 630-donor mean. In an earlier analysis of fewer than 700 of the donors, most TCR beta V segments appeared in productive rearrangements about 87% or about 30% of the time, broadly matching IMGT annotations. Because HLA typing was unavailable for some donors at each locus, only the typed subset was used in association tests. In a later analysis, the rate of TCR association differed among HLA loci, with DRB1 alleles having the most associated TCRs and HLA-C alleles having the fewest. Most CMV-associated TCR beta chains appeared to be HLA-restricted in a later analysis, and the HLA associations seemed to be driven largely by CMV exposure. Because counts were too low, more than 15 rarely observed V segments, including chromosome 9 orphons, were excluded from the earlier analysis of fewer than 650 of the donors. The 87-base-pair reads could not distinguish some IMGT-functional V segments, including TRBV6-2 and TRBV6-3, so those segments were excluded. CMV serostatus was the only immune exposure information available for the cohort. This cohort had only TCR beta chains sequenced, and the lack of alpha or paired-chain data limited which features could be detected. A later analysis reported that several top co-occurrence clusters appeared linked to parvovirus B19, influenza, CMV and Epstein-Barr virus. In both the original and validation cohorts, the classifier was reported to diagnose cytomegalovirus status with high specificity and sensitivity. The presence/absence analyses assumed that sequencing depth was roughly uniform across donors, and that assumption may not be true.

Comment on this clone: Its antigen is unknown. It has no much larger one-base neighbor in the sample; base qualities were not kept.

To prepare the library, the immunoSEQ multiplex PCR assay was applied. The multiplex PCR relied on a mix of 60 forward primers for TCR Vbeta segments and 13 reverse primers for TCR Jbeta segments. A multiplex PCR assay on genomic DNA amplified the CDR3 region of rearranged TCR beta genes. On the Illumina HiSeq System, the amplified TCR beta libraries were sequenced as 87-base-pair reads. The study's processing was this. A later analysis counted approximately 76 million unique TCR beta chains across the 666 repertoires, and roughly 11 million of these chains were shared by at least two donors. Raw reads were error-corrected and collapsed into unique sequences by a nearest-neighbor algorithm in which closely related sequences were merged to remove PCR and sequencing errors. Alignment of CDR3 sequences to IMGT reference sequences was used to assign V, D and J gene segments. For a sequence to be retained, a match of at least six nucleotides to both a V gene segment and a J gene segment was required. Rearrangements were called productive when the CDR3 lacked stop codons and stayed in frame with V and J; all others were non-productive. Following IMGT convention, CDR3 was defined as the stretch from the second conserved V-encoded cysteine to the conserved J-encoded phenylalanine. The earlier analysis of 450 to 750 of the donors excluded any sequence lacking an unambiguous match to a single V gene segment. An earlier analysis of a few hundred of the donors called V segments functional above 56.7% productive rearrangements and segregating when the between-donor standard deviation exceeded 5%. A statistical classification framework was developed to diagnose cytomegalovirus status using the catalog of TCR beta chain sequences. In a later analysis, V and J genes were assigned by comparing TCR nucleotide sequences against IMGT/GENE-DB human TR gene sequences. In a later analysis, CDR3 sequences and most-parsimonious VDJ recombination scenarios were assigned using the TCRdist pipeline. In a later analysis, each TCR beta chain was defined by its CDR3 amino acid sequence together with its V-gene family, and reads lacking a unique V-gene family were excluded. In a later analysis, approximately 640 highly shared, low-generation-probability nucleotide sequences were removed to address suspected cross-contamination and a sequencing artifact. For each public chain, a later analysis derived a clonal expansion index from normalized ranks of inferred template counts within each repertoire. In a later analysis, generation probabilities were computed using a VDJ recombination model fitted to out-of-frame rearrangements, and the results were checked against IGoR. A later analysis scored TCR-TCR, TCR-HLA and TCR-CMV co-occurrence with hypergeometric tests, applying a repertoire-size bias correction to TCR pairs. A later analysis estimated false discovery rates by permuting HLA or CMV assignments 20 times. A later analysis grouped co-occurring TCRs with DBSCAN, adding TCRdist sequence similarity when clustering within HLA-allele-positive subsets. For co-occurrence clustering, repertoires with fewer than 30,000 or more than 120,000 public chains were excluded, along with five or six repertoires with anomalous nucleotide sharing. TCRdb mirrors the immuneACCESS table, restricted to in-frame sequences. Some clones are absent from its copies; in checked studies, under half trace to an unresolved V gene, and the reason for the others is unknown. V, J and clone size are taken as reported in that table, and D and trimming were inferred from the DNA itself. This sample has some 160,000 clones in its table, and approximately 82% of those were observed once. The ten largest account for nearly 8.5% of the sample.

Based on the germline V gene, the CDR1 and CDR2 sequences are SQVTM and ANQGSEA. Germline trimming: 6 bases from V, 3 bases from J; junction bases outside gene matches: 10. The cysteine opens and the phenylalanine closes a CDR3 of 15 amino acids. Only the CDR3 DNA stays, 45 bases, in frame from base 1. The cohort consisted of fewer than 700 healthy bone marrow donors. Cohort members were all nominally healthy when sampled, although unrecorded immune exposures were likely present. The donor was CMV seropositive and was included in the group of 289 seropositive cohort members. A peripheral blood sample was provided by each donor, and peripheral blood mononuclear cells were used for TCR beta sequencing. The Qiagen DNeasy Blood Extraction Kit was used to extract genomic DNA from the blood cell samples.

The rearrangement combines TRBV29-1 with TRBJ2-7; 11 central bases correspond to TRBD1. Material: PBMCs. This TCR derives from a male donor in good health and CMV-seropositive. The DNA is as follows: TGCAGCGTCACTCCCTGGACAGGGGGCAACTACGAGCAGTACTTC. The resulting protein is CSVTPWTGGNYEQYF.